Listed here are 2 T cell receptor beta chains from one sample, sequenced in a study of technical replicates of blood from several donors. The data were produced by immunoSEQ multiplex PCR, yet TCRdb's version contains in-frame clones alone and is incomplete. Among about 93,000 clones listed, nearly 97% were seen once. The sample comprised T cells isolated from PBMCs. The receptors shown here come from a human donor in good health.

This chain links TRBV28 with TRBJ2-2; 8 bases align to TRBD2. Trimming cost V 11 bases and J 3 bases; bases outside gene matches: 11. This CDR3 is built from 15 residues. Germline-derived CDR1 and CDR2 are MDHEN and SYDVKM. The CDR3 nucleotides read TGTGCCTCCTTGGGGGCTAGCGGGTACACCGGGGAGCTGTTTTTT. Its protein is CASLGASGYTGELFF.

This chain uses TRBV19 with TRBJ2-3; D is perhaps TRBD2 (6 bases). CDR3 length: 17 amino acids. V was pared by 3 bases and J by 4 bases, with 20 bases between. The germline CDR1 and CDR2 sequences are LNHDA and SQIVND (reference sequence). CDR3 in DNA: TGTGCCAGTAGTATTGCGGGAAACCAAGCAGGGTCAGATACGCAGTATTTT. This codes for CASSIAGNQAGSDTQYF.